The rows below give T cell receptor beta chains drawn from one sample of a study of CXCR3-negative and CXCR3-positive naive CD8 T cells. Following a re-call of the 5' RACE reads, TCRdb has one entry per CDR3 protein and lacks DNA. This specimen shows about 56,000 distinct CDR3 sequences; the ten leading clones hold 20%. Source material: memory CD8+ T cells from blood. All receptors derive from a human donor in good health. Some clones in this sample may be carry-over from other donors' samples. Both conserved end residues are part of each CDR3. Each record gives: clone size, V gene, J gene, CDR3 protein. A row's size may be missing; if present it is once, few, many or a size class.

>NA|TRBV28|TRBJ2-1
CASRPGQGTSYNEQFF
>NA|TRBV6-4|TRBJ2-3
CASSDQDDTGTQYF
>NA|TRBV7-6|TRBJ2-2
CASSFYSDTGELFF
>NA|TRBV6-2/TRBV6-3|TRBJ2-1
CASSYLQLYNEQFF
>NA|TRBV27|TRBJ2-3
CASSLLPQSSTDTQYF
>NA|TRBV2|TRBJ2-3
CASSEAPLVADTQYF
>NA|TRBV20-1|TRBJ2-1
CSASGLAGGPSSIEQFF
>NA|TRBV28|TRBJ2-5
CASSLSGDRESETQYF
>NA|TRBV6-2/TRBV6-3|TRBJ1-5
CASSPTEYSNQPQHF
>NA|TRBV6-4|TRBJ1-5
CASSPDGNQPQHF
>NA|TRBV7-9|TRBJ2-5
CASSPPPQTSGGGETQYF
>NA|TRBV4-1|TRBJ2-7
CASSQNRGYEQYF
>NA|TRBV7-8|TRBJ2-5
CASSSKTGPVETQYF
>NA|TRBV6-6|TRBJ1-4
CASSRQVASEKLFF
>NA|TRBV7-3|TRBJ2-7
CASSLTAAYEQYF
>NA|TRBV13|TRBJ2-7
CASSLRRSGGLYEQYF
>NA|TRBV7-2|TRBJ2-1
CASSLLGAYNEQFF
>NA|TRBV29-1|TRBJ2-7
CSVFLSIGSYEQYF
>NA|TRBV29-1|TRBJ1-1
CSVEDRWGQAFF
>NA|TRBV20-1|TRBJ1-1
CSARDRGDTEALF
>NA|TRBV10-2|TRBJ2-5
CASSTRVEAETQYF
>NA|TRBV7-9|TRBJ2-1
CASSPTGGTRGLNNEQFF
>NA|TRBV2|TRBJ2-7
CASSEVQIYEQYF
>NA|TRBV29-1|TRBJ2-3
CSVDGYSTDTQYF
>NA|TRBV5-1|TRBJ2-7
CASSSGQGLVSYEQYF
>NA|TRBV7-3|TRBJ1-2
CASSLTDGYGYTF
>NA|TRBV13|TRBJ2-5
CASSSGALETQYF
>NA|TRBV7-3|TRBJ2-7
CASSPGLLEGDEQYF
>NA|TRBV7-2|TRBJ2-5
CASSPSLRGLAETQYF
>NA|TRBV7-8|TRBJ2-3
CASLAPRGYPDTQYF
>NA|TRBV4-3|TRBJ2-5
CASSQETGRGSQETQYF
>NA|TRBV28|TRBJ2-1
CASSPPEGYEQFF
>NA|TRBV29-1|TRBJ2-2
CSVEETTGELFF
>NA|TRBV6-5|TRBJ2-1
CASSYGAGVEQFF
>medium-sized|TRBV28|TRBJ2-6
CASSSQFNGANVLTF
>NA|TRBV20-1|TRBJ2-3
CSARAPRRGADTQYF
>NA|TRBV12-3/TRBV12-4|TRBJ1-1
CASSTPHGPEAFF
>NA|TRBV9|TRBJ2-1
CASSGGQDPYNEQFF
>NA|TRBV29-1|TRBJ2-1
CSVEGLNSEQFF
>NA|TRBV3-1|TRBJ1-1
CASSQASPYPHRGTEAFF
>NA|TRBV30|TRBJ1-1
CAWSVQGRNTEAFF
>medium-sized|TRBV7-9|TRBJ2-1
CASSLELNEQFF
>NA|TRBV7-6|TRBJ2-1
CASIESGGSAWNEQFF
>NA|TRBV29-1|TRBJ2-7
CSVGGTPTYEQYF
>NA|TRBV2|TRBJ2-2
CASSEGSRNTGELFF
>NA|TRBV7-2|TRBJ1-2
CASSRMSGERDYGYTF
>NA|TRBV6-4|TRBJ2-1
CASSDSPSINEQFF
>NA|TRBV7-2|TRBJ2-5
CASSLLALKQETQYF
>NA|TRBV28|TRBJ1-2
CASSYEDGVSYGYTF
>NA|TRBV28|TRBJ2-2
CASSDIAASGTGELFF
>NA|TRBV7-9|TRBJ1-3
CASQGAMGSSGNTIYF
>NA|TRBV6-2/TRBV6-3|TRBJ2-3
CASSVAGPGDTQYF
>NA|TRBV7-6|TRBJ2-7
CASSLASGGEQYF
>NA|TRBV5-1|TRBJ2-7
CASSGGDDGHYEQYF
>NA|TRBV7-8|TRBJ1-1
CASSPDRDAEAFF
>NA|TRBV20-1|TRBJ1-1
CSARDSSGYDTEAFF
>NA|TRBV28|TRBJ2-1
CASIQGSGKYNEQFF